This T cell receptor beta chain originates from a study of STAT3 mutations in large granular lymphocyte leukemia (dated by TCRdb to between 2019 and 2020). Context from the whole study: Canonical activating STAT3 mutations were detected in roughly half of the longitudinally sequenced T-LGLL patients. Over half of the T-LGLL patients were given one or more immunosuppressive therapy regimens, and 40% of those treated had a hematologic response. To reconstruct clonal hierarchy and dynamics, serial deep sequencing of TCRbeta CDR3 and STAT3 was performed in patients with T-cell large granular lymphocyte leukemia. From an initial cohort of about 200 LGL patients, 15 to 20 representative T-LGLL cases were selected for longitudinal TCRbeta and STAT3 sequencing. As controls within the study, two patients with natural killer LGL leukemia were also sequenced longitudinally. For each patient, sequencing was performed at an average of 4 time points, with a range of 2 to 8 samplings.

What the study reported, not specific to this receptor: Every T-LGLL patient showed at least one immunodominant TCRbeta clonotype, and about half showed multiple immunodominant subclonotypes. Dominant TCR clone burden was found to exceed STAT3 mutant burden in several patients, suggesting that STAT3 mutation arose secondarily within a pre-expanded clone. TCR clonotype switching after therapy was observed in 6 of 18 patients, and all newly emerging clones were found to be STAT3 wild type. Because no samples were available when a clone first appeared, clonal expansion had to be inferred from samplings taken at other points. Persisting codominant clonotypes in some patients meant a small but highly pathogenic clone may have been missed. The linking of therapy response to changes in TCR clonal burden was complicated by variable intervals between samplings and differing treatment regimens.

The same DNA, extracted from blood mononuclear cells, served for both the TCR sequencing and the STAT3 sequencing. With respect to this clone: Its specific antigen is unknown. The input lacks base qualities; no much larger clone sits a single base away.

The germline V gene (reference sequence) gives CDR1 as LNHDA and CDR2 as SQIVND. Trimming at the junction amounts to 3 bases on V and 7 bases on J, and the germline ends lie 13 bases apart. The cysteine opens and the phenylalanine closes a CDR3 of 13 amino acids. Only the CDR3 portion is preserved as DNA: 39 bases, with reading frame beginning at the first base. An Illumina MiSeq was used to sequence the TCRbeta libraries, yielding an average of about 40,773 productive templates per sample. Using multiplex PCR amplification, the immunoSEQ assay generated the TCRbeta CDR3 libraries. The original methods were these. Following a previously defined approach, repertoire diversity was calculated, and values close to 0 point to extremely monoclonal samples. TCRdb holds this immuneACCESS table with in-frame rearrangements only. Some clones are missing; in checked studies, unresolved V genes explain under half, and the rest has no known cause. The DNA gave D and trimming, while V, J and clone size come from that table. This sample comprises approximately 10,000 clones, 85% of them detected only once. Roughly nine tenths of the sample goes to the ten largest clones.

This TCR derives from an elderly man with T-cell large granular lymphocyte leukemia. Some clones in this sample may be carry-over from other donors' samples. The age is the age at diagnosis. Sequencing used peripheral blood mononuclear cells. This chain joins TRBV19 to TRBJ2-7; the D gene assignment is ambiguous. The CDR3 corresponds to CASSMGTFGEQYF. The DNA sequence is as follows: TGTGCCAGTAGTATGGGCACCTTTGGAGAGCAGTACTTC.